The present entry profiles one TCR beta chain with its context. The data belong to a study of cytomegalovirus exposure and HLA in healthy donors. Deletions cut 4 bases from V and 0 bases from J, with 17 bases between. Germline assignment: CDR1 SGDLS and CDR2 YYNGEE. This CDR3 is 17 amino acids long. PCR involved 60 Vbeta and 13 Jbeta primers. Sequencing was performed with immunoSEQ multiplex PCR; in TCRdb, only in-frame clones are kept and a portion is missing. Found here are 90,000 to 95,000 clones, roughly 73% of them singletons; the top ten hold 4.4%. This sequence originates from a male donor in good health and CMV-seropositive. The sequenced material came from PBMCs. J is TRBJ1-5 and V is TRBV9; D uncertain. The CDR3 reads CASSPPREGYSNQPQHF. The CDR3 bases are TGTGCCAGCAGCCCCCCCCGGGAAGGGTATAGCAATCAGCCCCAGCATTTT. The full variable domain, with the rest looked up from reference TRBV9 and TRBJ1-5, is DSGVTQTPKHLITATGQRVTLRCSPRSGDLSVYWYQQSLDQGLQFLIQYYNGEERAKGNILERFSAQQFPDLHSELNLSSLELGDSALYFCASSPPREGYSNQPQHFGDGTRLSIL.